One sample yielded the 30 T cell receptor beta chains listed below, sequenced in a study of shared clonotypes between healthy human individuals. This table comes from immunoSEQ multiplex PCR, and its TCRdb copy is limited to in-frame clones, with some not included. The table shows fewer than 700,000 clones, with around 80% occurring only once. Material for sequencing was PBMCs. All receptors come from a woman in her thirties or forties in good health. Some clones in this sample may be carry-over from other donors' samples.

This rearrangement joins TRBV5-1 to TRBJ2-1; D assignment may be TRBD1 or TRBD2 (5 bases each). V lost 1 base, J lost 5 bases, and 13 bases lay in between. Germline V CDR1 and CDR2: SGHRS, YFSETQ. The CDR3 totals 15 residues. CDR3 coding DNA: TGCGCCAGCAGCTTGCCCGGGACGAAGGACAATGAGCAGTTCTTC. This gives the protein CASSLPGTKDNEQFF.

CDR3 nucleotide sequence: TGTGCCAGCAGTTACTACGGGGGGCCTAATGAAAAACTGTTTTTT. Protein sequence: CASSYYGGPNEKLFF. V usage is TRBV6-5 and J usage is TRBJ1-4, with TRBD1 as a possible D gene (6 bases). CDR3 length equals 15 residues. V shed 1 base and J shed 3 bases, with 9 bases lying between them. Germline V gene data show CDR1 as MNHEY and CDR2 as SVGAGI.

V and J are TRBV7-7 and TRBJ2-3, with TRBD2 matching over 7 bases. V dropped 2 bases and J dropped 6; count of bases not matched to a gene: 5. The CDR3 is made up of 14 amino acids. Germline values: CDR1 SSHAT, CDR2 FNYEAQ (reference sequence). CDR3 DNA sequence: TGTGCCAGCAGCTTAATGATGACTAGCGATACGCAGTATTTT. Translated: CASSLMMTSDTQYF.

The rearrangement uses TRBV27 and TRBJ2-7; D possibly uses TRBD1 or TRBD2 (5 bases each). This CDR3 contains 17 residues. The germline CDR1 and CDR2 sequences are MNHEY and SMNVEV (reference sequence). V lost 4 bases and J 3 bases, leaving 22 bases between the germline ends. This chain's CDR3 is CASSSSYLGQRSYEQYF. CDR3 coding DNA: TGTGCCAGCAGTTCCTCTTATTTGGGGCAGCGGAGCTACGAGCAGTACTTC.

This chain links TRBV7-8 with TRBJ1-5; TRBD1 aligns across 7 bases. The CDR3 totals 13 residues. V was clipped by 5 bases and J by 6 bases; unmatched bases: 4. Per germline, CDR1 SGHVS and CDR2 FQNEAQ. CDR3 region: CASSQGGVQPQHF. The CDR3 DNA is TGTGCCAGCAGCCAGGGGGGAGTTCAGCCCCAGCATTTT.

The rearrangement uses TRBV28 and TRBJ2-7; D remains ambiguous. Trimming took 1 base from V and 0 from J, leaving 7 bases between them. CDR3 length equals 14 residues. The germline V gene has CDR1 MDHEN and CDR2 SYDVKM. CDR3 sequence (DNA): TGTGCCAGCAGTTTATACATGGTCTCCTACGAGCAGTACTTC. It codes for CASSLYMVSYEQYF. Full variable domain (remainder filled in from reference TRBV28 and TRBJ2-7): DVKVTQSSRYLVKRTGEKVFLECVQDMDHENMFWYRQDPGLGLRLIYFSYDVKMKEKGDIPEGYSVSREKKERFSLILESASTNQTSMYLCASSLYMVSYEQYFGPGTRLTVT.

The chain joins TRBV28 to TRBJ1-5; D is undetermined. The CDR3 loop spans 18 amino acids. Germline values: CDR1 MDHEN, CDR2 SYDVKM. Trimming took off 8 bases at V and 6 bases at J, with 29 bases between the two ends. CDR3 nucleotides: TGTGCCAGCGGGCCCCTCATTGGGTTTTCACGGGGAGGTCAGCCCCAGCATTTT. Its translation is CASGPLIGFSRGGQPQHF.

The chain carries TRBV4-2 and TRBJ2-7, with 7 nucleotides matching TRBD1. This CDR3 is built from 15 residues. V shed 2 bases, J shed 0 bases, and the junction held 4 bases outside the gene matches. Germline V lookup: CDR1 LGHNA, CDR2 YNFKEQ. CDR3 sequence reads: CASSQSGGSSYEQYF. In DNA form, the CDR3 reads TGTGCCAGCAGCCAATCAGGGGGATCCTCCTACGAGCAGTACTTC.

This chain uses TRBV2 with TRBJ1-4; 8 nucleotides line up with TRBD1. Germline V gene sequence: CDR1 SNHLY, CDR2 FYNNEI. J gave up 7 bases and V 4 bases, and 5 bases lay outside the gene matches. CDR3 length: 14 amino acids. The CDR3 here is CASSGQGAFEKLFF. CDR3 bases: TGTGCCAGCAGTGGTCAGGGGGCATTTGAAAAACTGTTTTTT.

The chain links TRBV7-2 to TRBJ1-3; unclear D gene. V was pared by 1 base and J by 0 bases, with 13 bases between. Looked up from germline, CDR1 is SGHTA and CDR2 is FQGNSA. The length of the CDR3 is 17 residues. Here the CDR3 DNA reads TGTGCCAGCAGCTTAGGCACCCCGATTAGCTCTGGAAACACCATATATTTT. Its protein is CASSLGTPISSGNTIYF.

The J gene is TRBJ1-1, the V gene TRBV5-1; 7 nucleotides match TRBD1. V lost 4 bases, J lost 8 bases, and 8 bases stayed unmatched. The length of the CDR3 is 13 residues. CDR1 is SGHRS, CDR2 YFSETQ, per germline. The CDR3 sequence: CASSIDRVTEAFF. CDR3 bases: TGCGCCAGCAGCATCGACAGGGTGACCGAAGCTTTCTTT.

The rearrangement links TRBV6-1 to TRBJ2-5; 7 nucleotides align to TRBD2. Per the germline V gene, CDR1 is MNHNS and CDR2 is SASEGT. With 1 base clipped from V and 2 bases from J, the junction kept 4 bases outside the gene matches. The CDR3 runs 15 residues. The CDR3 DNA follows: TGTGCCAGCAGTGAAGGGCTAGCGGAACAAGAGACCCAGTACTTC. Protein: CASSEGLAEQETQYF.

The table lists this clone with a few counts. This sequence joins TRBV10-1 and TRBJ1-5, with TRBD1 matching 9 bases. CDR3 length: 15 amino acids. Germline CDR1 is WNHNN and CDR2 is SYGVQD (reference sequence). V lost 11 bases and J lost 7; bases outside the gene matches: 15. In nucleotides, the CDR3 is TGCGCCGGAAAGTCCCCGGACAGGGGCGGACAGCCCCAGCATTTT. Translated, it gives CAGKSPDRGGQPQHF.

The chain joins TRBV28 to TRBJ2-2, with 8 bases that match TRBD1. Germline trimming cut 2 bases from V and 4 bases from J; bases unmatched to any gene: 3. This CDR3 has 15 amino acids. Germline V gene lookup returns CDR1 MDHEN and CDR2 SYDVKM. Here the CDR3 reads CASSLGTGFTGELFF. CDR3 nucleotide sequence: TGTGCCAGCAGTTTAGGGACAGGCTTCACCGGGGAGCTGTTTTTT.

The gene calls are TRBV19 and TRBJ1-4, with D possibly TRBD1 on 6 matching bases. Germline CDR1 is LNHDA and CDR2 is SQIVND (reference sequence). Trimming took 3 bases from V and 8 from J, leaving 16 bases between them. The CDR3 has 15 residues. The CDR3 nucleotides read TGTGCCAGTAGTATGGGAACAGGGTTTGAGGAAAAACTGTTTTTT. This encodes CASSMGTGFEEKLFF.

The chain has TRBV29-1 and TRBJ1-4; tentatively, D is TRBD1 (5 bases). CDR3 length: 12 amino acids. Per germline, CDR1 SQVTM and CDR2 ANQGSEA. Here the CDR3 reads CTPKGRGEKLFF. DNA for the CDR3: TGCACCCCCAAGGGGCGGGGTGAAAAACTGTTTTTT.

This clone was seen a single time. The chain links TRBV19 to TRBJ2-2; 10 positions match TRBD2. Germline values: CDR1 LNHDA, CDR2 SQIVND (reference sequence). This CDR3 is 17 amino acids long. V was pared by 3 bases and J by 2 bases, with 6 bases of the junction left unmatched. CDR3 protein: CASSIERLAGNTGELFF. CDR3 coding DNA: TGTGCCAGTAGTATTGAAAGACTAGCGGGCAACACCGGGGAGCTGTTTTTT. Full variable domain (rest looked up from reference TRBV19 and TRBJ2-2): DGGITQSPKYLFRKEGQNVTLSCEQNLNHDAMYWYRQDPGQGLRLIYYSQIVNDFQKGDIAEGYSVSREKKESFPLTVTSAQKNPTAFYLCASSIERLAGNTGELFFGEGSRLTVL.

In this sample, this clone turned up many times. The rearrangement uses TRBV13 and TRBJ2-7, with D possibly being TRBD1 (5 bases). The CDR3 is 14 residues long. CDR1 is PRHDT, CDR2 FYEKMQ, per germline (reference sequence). V was shortened by 2 bases and J by 3 bases, with 11 bases between the two germline ends. This chain's CDR3 is CASSLRGHYYEQYF. The CDR3, as DNA: TGTGCCAGCAGCTTAAGGGGCCACTACTACGAGCAGTACTTC.

This clone was found once. V usage is TRBV7-2 and J usage is TRBJ1-4; the match to TRBD1 covers 9 bases. The trim removed 5 bases at V and 7 bases at J, leaving 8 bases unmatched. Germline lookup yields CDR1 SGHTA and CDR2 FQGNSA. There are 15 residues in the CDR3. The CDR3 loop reads CASSSRQGGSEKLFF. CDR3 DNA sequence: TGTGCCAGCAGCAGTCGACAGGGGGGTTCTGAAAAACTGTTTTTT.

This clone turned up a few times. The chain links TRBV28 to TRBJ2-7, with D perhaps TRBD1 or TRBD2 (5 bases each). V gave up 5 bases and J gave up 6 bases, with 17 bases separating them. Germline-derived CDR1 and CDR2 are MDHEN and SYDVKM. This CDR3 is 14 amino acids long. The CDR3 DNA is TGTGCCAGCAGTCCACCTAGGAAGGGGACCGAGCAGTACTTC. It encodes CASSPPRKGTEQYF.

J is TRBJ1-2 and V is TRBV28, with 8 nucleotides matching TRBD1. Germline V gene data show CDR1 as MDHEN and CDR2 as SYDVKM. After removal of 3 bases from V and 4 bases from J, the junction contained 13 bases not matched to a gene. The CDR3 totals 17 residues. Here the CDR3 DNA reads TGTGCCAGCAGTTTTGACAGGGGCCCTATAGTGGTCTATGGCTACACCTTC. It is translated as CASSFDRGPIVVYGYTF.

The table lists this clone with a few counts. The CDR3 spells CASSRGGLAVLGNEQFF. The CDR3 DNA sequence: TGCGCCAGCAGTAGGGGGGGGCTAGCGGTTCTAGGGAATGAGCAGTTCTTC. The rearrangement uses TRBV4-1 and TRBJ2-1; TRBD2 is a possible D gene (7 bases). The germline gives CDR1 MGHRA, CDR2 YSYEKL. The V gene lost 6 bases and the J gene lost 7 bases, with 25 bases spanning the gap. The CDR3 is 17 residues long.

V is TRBV7-3 and J is TRBJ2-2; the D is unclear. Germline CDR1 is SGHTA and CDR2 is FQGTGA. CDR3 length: 16 residues. Trimming removed 2 bases from V and 5 bases from J, with 15 bases in between. Here the CDR3 DNA reads TGTGCCAGCAGCTTACCAACGGCAATCTATACCGGGGAGCTGTTTTTT. Protein sequence: CASSLPTAIYTGELFF.

The chain carries TRBV11-2 and TRBJ2-1; 8 bases are shared with TRBD2. Germline V CDR1 and CDR2: SGHAT, FQNNGV. The CDR3 consists of 16 residues. Trimming removed 5 bases from V and 7 bases from J; junction bases left unmatched: 13. The CDR3 loop is CASSLRGSGKENEQFF. The CDR3 nucleotides read TGTGCCAGCAGCCTAAGAGGTAGCGGGAAAGAGAATGAGCAGTTCTTC.

This chain connects TRBV11-2 to TRBJ2-5; possibly TRBD2 for D (5 bases). Germline V gives CDR1 SGHAT, CDR2 FQNNGV. The CDR3 is 14 residues long. V lost 0 bases and J 3 bases, leaving 8 bases between the germline ends. The CDR3 coding sequence is TGTGCCAGCAGCTTAGATCCAGCGGAAGAGACCCAGTACTTC. Protein product: CASSLDPAEETQYF. The full variable domain, completed using reference TRBV11-2 and TRBJ2-5, is EAGVAQSPRYKIIEKRQSVAFWCNPISGHATLYWYQQILGQGPKLLIQFQNNGVVDDSQLPKDRFSAERLKGVDSTLKIQPAKLEDSAVYLCASSLDPAEETQYFGPGTRLLVL.

This clone occurred many times. The chain employs TRBV27 and TRBJ1-1; the D is unclear. Germline V gene data show CDR1 as MNHEY and CDR2 as SMNVEV (reference sequence). The V end lost 3 bases, the J end lost 0 bases, and 5 bases lay between the germline ends. This CDR3 region has 13 residues. CDR3 in amino acids: CASSFRLNTEAFF. The DNA for the CDR3 is TGTGCCAGCAGTTTTAGGTTGAACACTGAAGCTTTCTTT.

The J gene is TRBJ1-2, the V gene TRBV15; no clear D gene. The CDR3 covers 15 residues. V was trimmed by 5 bases and J by 14 bases, leaving 27 bases between them. Germline assignment: CDR1 LNHNV and CDR2 YYDKDF (reference sequence). This CDR3 reads CATSARRGQPLAGTF. Written as DNA, the CDR3 is TGTGCCACCAGCGCCCGAAGAGGGCAGCCCCTGGCTGGAACCTTC. Filled out from reference TRBV15 and TRBJ1-2, the complete variable domain reads DAMVIQNPRYQVTQFGKPVTLSCSQTLNHNVMYWYQQKSSQAPKLLFHYYDKDFNNEADTPDNFQSRRPNTSFCFLDIRSPGLGDTAMYLCATSARRGQPLAGTFGSGTRLTVV.

The sample holds one count of this clone. This chain connects TRBV6-6 to TRBJ1-4; 8 bases match TRBD1. The J segment lost 0 bases and the V segment lost 11 bases, leaving 11 bases of the junction unmatched. This CDR3 region has 16 residues. Looked up from germline, CDR1 is MNHNY and CDR2 is SVGAGI (reference sequence). DNA of the CDR3: TGTGCCTCCGGGACAGGACCTCCTGCAACTAATGAAAAACTGTTTTTT. Its protein is CASGTGPPATNEKLFF.

Points on this clone: A much bigger clone sits one base away, suggesting this may be a read error. V is TRBV10-3 and J is TRBJ2-5, with 8 bases fitting TRBD2. The V gene's germline CDR1 is ENHRY and CDR2 SYGVKD. CDR3 length equals 15 residues. CDR3 coding DNA: TGTGCCACCAGTGGAGCGGGAGATGCCCTTGGGACCCAGTACTTC. This encodes CATSGAGDALGTQYF.

This rearrangement joins TRBV7-9 to TRBJ2-1; weak D call: TRBD2 (5 bases). The V gene lost 1 base and the J gene lost 9 bases, with 13 bases spanning the gap. Germline CDR1 and CDR2: SEHNR and FQNEAQ (reference sequence). The CDR3 has 14 residues. The CDR3: CASSLETHRGEQFF. DNA of the CDR3: TGTGCCAGCAGCTTAGAAACCCACCGGGGTGAGCAGTTCTTC.